These T cell receptor beta chains were read from a single sample in a study of monozygotic twins with inflammatory bowel disease. Reprocessing the 5' RACE reads, TCRdb reports a single entry for every CDR3 protein and omits DNA. The table for this sample gives roughly 160,000 distinct CDR3 sequences. Sequenced sample: blood. Receptors originate from a human donor with ulcerative colitis or Crohn's disease, or a healthy co-twin of an affected twin (not recorded which). CDR3s include the opening cysteine and the closing phenylalanine or tryptophan.

CDR3 length,J gene,V gene,CDR3 protein
16,TRBJ1-6,TRBV15,CATSRDRDRINSPLHF
15,TRBJ1-5,TRBV12-3/TRBV12-4,CASTLTGSGNQPQHF
14,TRBJ1-2,TRBV20-1,CSLGRDSNNYGYTF
19,TRBJ2-1,TRBV6-2/TRBV6-3,CASSYGTSGRAYGYNEQFF
12,TRBJ2-1,TRBV10-3,CAIRSYGDEQFF
14,TRBJ1-1,TRBV7-9,CASSLPVFDTEAFF
13,TRBJ1-6,TRBV6-2/TRBV6-3,CASTGQSNSPLHF
13,TRBJ1-2,TRBV12-3/TRBV12-4,CASSFGRLYGYTF
14,TRBJ2-2,TRBV6-2/TRBV6-3,CASSYGAVTGELFF
13,TRBJ2-5,TRBV5-1,CASSTDGRETQYF
13,TRBJ1-3,TRBV27,CASRANSGNTIYF
17,TRBJ1-5,TRBV28,CASSPGQGAWGSQPQHF
18,TRBJ2-1,TRBV11-1,CASSLLTTGPPGYNEQFF
15,TRBJ1-1,TRBV12-3/TRBV12-4,CASRLGQGGNTEAFF
14,TRBJ1-2,TRBV5-4,CASSMTGGALGYTF
14,TRBJ1-2,TRBV29-1,CSVSARTGGYGYTF
15,TRBJ2-7,TRBV7-2,CASALGGSSAYEQYF
15,TRBJ1-2,TRBV18,CASSLSTGANYGYTF
15,TRBJ2-2,TRBV23-1,CASSPNAPCTGELFF
14,TRBJ1-4,TRBV29-1,CSVGTGTGDEKLFF
16,TRBJ2-2,TRBV7-6,CASSPSGSGSAGELFF
13,TRBJ2-7,TRBV30,CAWSSQGITEQYF
13,TRBJ1-1,TRBV5-1,CASADSRNTEAFF
12,TRBJ2-7,TRBV19,CASSIIGVEKYF
16,TRBJ2-2,TRBV20-1,CSAETGTSGYTGELFF
16,TRBJ2-5,TRBV10-3,CAISESERQDGETQYF
15,TRBJ1-2,TRBV6-1,CASSEPSTGASRYTF
15,TRBJ2-7,TRBV5-1,CASSLTSGVSYEQYF
13,TRBJ2-1,TRBV12-3/TRBV12-4,CVSRGDTYNEQFF
11,TRBJ2-5,TRBV5-1,CASRTQETQYF
14,TRBJ1-1,TRBV5-1,CASSLGSDYTEAFF
15,TRBJ2-2,TRBV29-1,CSALPGLVNTGELFF
13,TRBJ2-1,TRBV7-2,CASSPRSYNEQFF
15,TRBJ2-2,TRBV20-1,CSAFGVAGGTGELFF
16,TRBJ2-5,TRBV5-1,CASNSGGVSRGETQYF
15,TRBJ1-4,TRBV7-2,CASSLMQSTNEKLFF
14,TRBJ1-1,TRBV12-3/TRBV12-4,CASSLRTEGSEAFF
18,TRBJ2-4,TRBV20-1,CSALNARQMTVAKNIQYF
15,TRBJ2-7,TRBV7-2,CASSPRGGDDHEQYF
14,TRBJ1-2,TRBV5-1,CASSFSDRAEGYTF
15,TRBJ2-3,TRBV7-2,CASSFSKGDTDTQYF
16,TRBJ1-1,TRBV7-9,CASSLPPVGGGTEAFF
14,TRBJ1-2,TRBV20-1,CSARSNRGNYGYTF
17,TRBJ1-5,TRBV6-1,CASSEGRGRGSNQPQHF
12,TRBJ2-5,TRBV6-5,CASSTRGETQYF